These 16 T cell receptor beta chains were all obtained from the same sample, sequenced in a study of cytomegalovirus exposure and HLA in healthy donors. Amplification used 60 Vbeta primers and 13 Jbeta primers. The repertoire was sequenced with immunoSEQ multiplex PCR; TCRdb's copy has only in-frame clones and lacks some. Seen here are about 79,000 clones, more than 65% observed once, and the top ten hold approximately 9%. Input material: PBMCs. The receptors derive from a man in his 60s in good health and CMV-seronegative.

This clone has more than one count but fewer than ten. This chain uses TRBV6-1 with TRBJ1-1; D not certain. Germline loops: CDR1 MNHNS, CDR2 SASEGT. Trimming stripped 6 bases from V and 4 bases from J, with 15 bases between. This CDR3 contains 14 residues. The CDR3 loop is CASSGGSAGTEAFF. CDR3 nucleotides: TGTGCCAGCAGCGGAGGATCCGCGGGCACTGAAGCTTTCTTT.

CDR3 loop: CASSPTPGLGSGANVLTF. The CDR3 nucleotides are TGCGCCAGCAGCCCGACCCCAGGGTTGGGTTCTGGGGCCAACGTCCTGACTTTC. This chain links TRBV5-1 with TRBJ2-6; D is possibly TRBD1 (5 bases). This CDR3 has 18 amino acids. Trimming removed 4 bases from V and 1 base from J, with 18 bases in between. Germline lookup yields CDR1 SGHRS and CDR2 YFSETQ.

Note on this clone: A junction boundary mismatches the germline segment, possibly from a read error. The chain is built from TRBV4-3 and TRBJ2-3; 10 nucleotides line up with TRBD2. The germline V gene has CDR1 LGHNA and CDR2 YSLEER. CDR3 length equals 16 residues. CDR3 bases: TGCGCCAGCAGACAAGATCTGAGCGGGGGGGTCGGTACGCAGTATTTT. This encodes CASRQDLSGGVGTQYF.

The chain employs TRBV29-1 and TRBJ1-2, with 7 bases identical to TRBD1. The germline V gene has CDR1 SQVTM and CDR2 ANQGSEA. The CDR3 length is 13 residues. Trimming took 3 bases from V and 4 from J; bases not matched to a gene: 5. The chain's CDR3 is CSVDPDRTYGYTF. The CDR3, as DNA: TGCAGCGTTGATCCGGACAGGACCTATGGCTACACCTTC.

V usage is TRBV6-5 and J usage is TRBJ1-2; D call uncertain. V was cut by 0 bases and J by 2 bases, with 7 bases left in between. The CDR3 has 14 amino acids. CDR1 is MNHEY, CDR2 SVGAGI, per germline. The CDR3 spells CASSYSSGNYGYTF. In DNA, the CDR3 is TGTGCCAGCAGTTACTCGTCGGGGAACTATGGCTACACCTTC.

The gene calls are TRBV4-2 and TRBJ2-7; 12 positions agree with TRBD2. The V gene end was trimmed by 4 bases and the J gene end by 6 bases; junction bases not matched to a gene: 13. Per germline, CDR1 LGHNA and CDR2 YNFKEQ. The CDR3 has 17 residues. DNA of the CDR3: TGTGCCAGCAGCCTTCACCCCAGACTAGCGGGAGAAGCCGAGCAGTACTTC. Protein product: CASSLHPRLAGEAEQYF.

This chain connects TRBV6-5 to TRBJ1-1; D is possibly TRBD1 (5 bases). The V end was cut by 10 bases, the J end by 3 bases, with 21 bases between. The CDR3 runs 15 residues. Per germline, CDR1 MNHEY and CDR2 SVGAGI. The CDR3 here is CATSVEGRLDTEAFF. The CDR3 DNA sequence: TGTGCCACCTCCGTGGAGGGGAGATTGGACACTGAAGCTTTCTTT.

The rearrangement joins TRBV5-8 to TRBJ1-3; D unclear. This CDR3 contains 16 residues. CDR1 SGHTS and CDR2 YDEGEE come from the germline V gene. The V end lost 1 base, the J end lost 0 bases, and 11 bases lay between the germline ends. The CDR3 spells CASSLTVTSSGNTIYF. CDR3 bases: TGTGCCAGCAGCTTGACGGTAACGAGCTCTGGAAACACCATATATTTT.

This CDR3 is CASSLRSESFGYTF. The CDR3 DNA reads as TGCGCCAGCAGCTTGAGGTCGGAGTCTTTTGGCTACACCTTC. The rearrangement links TRBV5-1 to TRBJ1-2; D unresolved. V was shortened by 1 base and J by 7 bases, with 14 bases between the two germline ends. This CDR3 spans 14 amino acids. Germline V CDR1 and CDR2: SGHRS, YFSETQ.

CDR3 DNA sequence: TGCGCCAGCAGCTTCGGACAGCTTAACACTGAAGCTTTCTTT. Its protein is CASSFGQLNTEAFF. This chain links TRBV5-1 with TRBJ1-1; possible D gene TRBD1, 6 bases. Germline V CDR1 and CDR2: SGHRS, YFSETQ. The CDR3 spans 14 residues. V lost 2 bases and J lost 2, with 10 bases in between. Full variable domain (outside the CDR3, taken from reference TRBV5-1 and TRBJ1-1): KAGVTQTPRYLIKTRGQQVTLSCSPISGHRSVSWYQQTPGQGLQFLFEYFSETQRNKGNFPGRFSGRQFSNSRSEMNVSTLELGDSALYLCASSFGQLNTEAFFGQGTRLTVV.

This clone was recorded a few times. The chain employs TRBV19 and TRBJ2-1; D possibly corresponds to TRBD2 (6 bases). The CDR3 contains 15 residues. Trimming stripped 7 bases from V and 5 bases from J, with 18 bases between. CDR1 and CDR2 (germline): LNHDA, SQIVND (reference sequence). CDR3 loop: CASMGQGREDNEQFF. As DNA, the CDR3 is TGTGCCAGTATGGGTCAGGGCAGGGAGGACAATGAGCAGTTCTTC.

In its sample, this clone was seen a few times. The rearrangement uses TRBV5-5 and TRBJ2-4; the D gene is possibly TRBD1 (6 bases). This CDR3 has 17 residues. Trimming pared 0 bases from V and 6 bases from J, leaving 19 bases between. Germline lookup yields CDR1 SGHKS and CDR2 YYEKEE (reference sequence). The CDR3 coding sequence is TGTGCCAGCAGCTTGGCGGTAGGGCAGGGGAGCGGAAACATTCAGTACTTC. It yields the protein CASSLAVGQGSGNIQYF.

The V call is TRBV30, the J call TRBJ2-7; 9 positions agree with TRBD1. Unmatched junction bases numbered 13, after V lost 4 bases and J lost 3 bases. CDR3 length equals 16 residues. Germline V CDR1 and CDR2: GTSNPN, SVGIG (reference sequence). CDR3 DNA sequence: TGTGCCTGGAATAGTGGAATGGGGGGACAGGGCTACGAGCAGTACTTC. Translated, it gives CAWNSGMGGQGYEQYF.

V is TRBV5-4 and J is TRBJ1-5; D might be TRBD1 (6 bases). V was trimmed by 4 bases and J by 3 bases, leaving 14 bases between them. CDR3 size: 15 residues. In germline, CDR1 is SGHNT, CDR2 YYREEE (reference sequence). The CDR3 reads CASSRDTNPNQPQHF. The DNA for the CDR3 is TGTGCCAGCAGCCGGGACACAAATCCCAATCAGCCCCAGCATTTT.

The chain uses TRBV29-1 and TRBJ2-4; 13 nucleotides match TRBD2. V was pared by 7 bases and J by 1 base, with 7 bases of the junction left unmatched. The CDR3 has 16 residues. From germline, CDR1 is SQVTM and CDR2 ANQGSEA. Here the CDR3 reads CSARTSGSSAKNIQYF. The CDR3 bases are TGCAGCGCAAGGACTAGCGGGAGTTCGGCCAAAAACATTCAGTACTTC.

Only one count was recorded for this clone. This chain links TRBV15 with TRBJ1-1; D unresolved. V was clipped by 1 base and J by 4 bases, with 10 bases between them. This CDR3 comprises 14 residues. CDR1 and CDR2 from the germline V gene are LNHNV and YYDKDF (reference sequence). CDR3 nucleotides: TGTGCCACCAGCAGAGTACTGAGGGCCACTGAAGCTTTCTTT. It is translated as CATSRVLRATEAFF.